This T cell receptor (beta chain) was sequenced for a study of CD4+ T cells in melanoma. Study-level points and caveats: A reported correlation linked neoantigen-specific CD4+ T cells to CD8+, macrophage and B cell function.

For this clone: Its target is unknown.

Germline V gives CDR1 SGHNT, CDR2 YENEEA. The CDR3 runs 14 residues. Between the trimmed V and J ends, which lost 2 bases and 2 bases, there was a span of 8 bases. Libraries were prepared by immunoSEQ multiplex PCR; TCRdb keeps only in-frame clonotypes and omits some of them. In the table there are roughly 110,000 clones, 80% to 95% of which are singletons. Source material: peripheral blood. The sequence was obtained from a human donor with melanoma. V is TRBV11-3 and J is TRBJ2-3; a weak D match, TRBD1 (5 bases). The CDR3 nucleotides read TGTGCCAGCAGCTTAAGCAGGGCCACAGATACGCAGTATTTT. Protein: CASSLSRATDTQYF.